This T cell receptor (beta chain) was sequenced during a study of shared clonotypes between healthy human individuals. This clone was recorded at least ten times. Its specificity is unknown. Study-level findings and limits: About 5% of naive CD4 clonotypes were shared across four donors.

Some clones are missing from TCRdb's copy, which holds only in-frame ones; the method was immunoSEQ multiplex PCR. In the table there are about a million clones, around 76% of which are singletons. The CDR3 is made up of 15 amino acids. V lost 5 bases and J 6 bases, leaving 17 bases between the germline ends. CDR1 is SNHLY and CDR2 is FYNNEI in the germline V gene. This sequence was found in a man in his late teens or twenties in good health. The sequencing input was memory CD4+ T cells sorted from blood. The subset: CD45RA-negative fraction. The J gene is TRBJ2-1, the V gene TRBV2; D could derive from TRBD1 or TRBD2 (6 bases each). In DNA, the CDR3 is TGTGCCAGCAGTAGGGCCAGGGGACTTGTCAATGAGCAGTTCTTC. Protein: CASSRARGLVNEQFF.